Listed below are T cell receptor beta chains from one sample, sequenced in a study of cytomegalovirus exposure and HLA in healthy donors. The repertoire was sequenced with immunoSEQ multiplex PCR; TCRdb's copy has only in-frame clones and lacks some. The sample includes over 120,000 clones, roughly 9.7% of them seen just once. The sample taken for sequencing was PBMCs. The receptors derive from a man over 45 in good health and CMV-seronegative. The CDR3 runs from the conserved cysteine through the conserved F or W. Clone size is stated in some rows and not others, as once, few, many or a class when expanded.

V: TRBV5-1; size: few; CDR3: CASSWDSGPVFF
V: TRBV18; size: -; CDR3: CASSPGLAANNEQFF
V: TRBV19; size: few; CDR3: CASSLLALTGELFF
V: TRBV2; size: -; CDR3: CASSEEGAGGGYTF
V: TRBV29-1; size: -; CDR3: CSVEHRTAADGEQYF
V: TRBV27; size: few; CDR3: CASSLARPGGNIQYF
V: TRBV6-1; size: few; CDR3: CASSEVRLNTEAFF
V: TRBV10-1; size: few; CDR3: CASSGTGKTYEQYF
V: TRBV23-1; size: -; CDR3: CASSQEGKGGTFTTQYF
V: TRBV19; size: -; CDR3: CASSIVGGLMNTEAFF
V: TRBV7-9; size: -; CDR3: CASRVRESLNTGELFF
V: TRBV25-1; size: -; CDR3: CASSGLGLGAGELFF
V: TRBV6-6; size: few; CDR3: CASSSSGGIYGYTF
V: TRBV29-1; size: -; CDR3: CSVGTGGKYGYTF
V: TRBV19; size: few; CDR3: CASSPLGANVLTF
V: TRBV15; size: -; CDR3: CATSRGGAGVTSSRTQYF
V: TRBV6-6; size: few; CDR3: CASRPGQGSAGDEQFF
V: TRBV30; size: few; CDR3: CAWNVGQGLFNTEAFF
V: TRBV4-2; size: few; CDR3: CASSQDGTGVPEQYF
V: TRBV5-1; size: -; CDR3: CASSLDTNTEAFF
V: TRBV29-1; size: few; CDR3: CSVDRESSYGYTF
V: TRBV6-5; size: few; CDR3: CASSYSSTGITDTQYF
V: TRBV5-1; size: few; CDR3: CASSLVRGHYGYTF
V: TRBV19; size: -; CDR3: CASSILPPAGMNTEAFF
V: TRBV5-1; size: -; CDR3: CASSTGTGADTQYF
V: TRBV11-2; size: few; CDR3: CASSSRGDSYNEQFF
V: TRBV30; size: -; CDR3: CAWSATMGTGGQANEQFF
V: TRBV2; size: -; CDR3: CASSESGGEIDGYTF
V: TRBV6-6; size: few; CDR3: CASSKGTIQETQYF
V: TRBV7-9; size: few; CDR3: CASSPTPSSNYGYTF
V: TRBV29-1; size: few; CDR3: CSVKGQGVPYEQYF
V: TRBV28; size: -; CDR3: CASRVGTPTYEQYF
V: TRBV6-5; size: few; CDR3: CASRSGTGNYGYTF
V: TRBV28; size: -; CDR3: CASSPYRGGTSGRGGETQYF